These 5 T cell receptor beta chains originate from one sample sequenced in a study of identical twins. MiXCR, applied by TCRdb to the 5' RACE reads, yields one record per CDR3 protein. In the table there are about 300,000 distinct CDR3 sequences, 12% of which are singletons. This same sample was also part of a study on yellow fever vaccine responses in identical twins.

Sequencing was done on a sample of CD8+ T cells sorted from blood. The receptor source for this set is a woman aged 18-29 years in good health.

Only a few counts were recorded for this clonotype. The chain uses TRBV7-9 and TRBJ2-3; weak D call: TRBD2 (5 bases). Germline V CDR1 and CDR2: SEHNR, FQNEAQ (reference sequence). There are 15 residues in the CDR3. The V gene lost 3 bases and the J gene lost 0 bases, with 10 bases spanning the gap. CDR3: CASSLWEISTDTQYF. CDR3 DNA: TGTGCCAGCAGCTTGTGGGAGATTAGCACAGATACGCAGTATTTT.

The chain combines TRBV11-3 with TRBJ2-5; D is perhaps TRBD1 or TRBD2 (5 bases each). The ends were cut back, 5 bases at V and 8 bases at J, with 18 bases in the middle. Germline V gene data show CDR1 as SGHNT and CDR2 as YENEEA. The CDR3 runs 14 residues. The CDR3 loop is CASSNYRVGDTQYF. The CDR3 coding sequence is TGTGCCAGCAGCAATTACCGCGTGGGGGATACCCAGTACTTC.

Points on this clonotype: The junction shows a germline mismatch at one end, possibly a read error. This rearrangement joins TRBV7-9 to TRBJ2-7; 10 nucleotides agree with TRBD2. The length of the CDR3 is 12 residues. CDR1 and CDR2 (germline): SEHNR, FQNEAQ (reference sequence). CDR3 DNA: TGTGCCAGCAGCTCCCCGACCAGCGGGAGGGACTTC. Protein: CASSSPTSGRDF.

This clonotype was counted only a few times. This chain connects TRBV11-2 to TRBJ2-1; D gene unclear. In germline, CDR1 is SGHAT, CDR2 FQNNGV. The CDR3 extends over 13 amino acids. The V gene lost 5 bases and the J gene lost 8 bases, with 13 bases spanning the gap. CDR3: CASSPIINDEQFF. In DNA, the CDR3 is TGTGCCAGCAGCCCCATAATTAACGATGAGCAGTTCTTC.

V is TRBV7-8 and J is TRBJ2-2; no clear D gene. The CDR3 loop spans 12 amino acids. Germline assignment: CDR1 SGHVS and CDR2 FQNEAQ. Trimming left V 6 bases short and J 11 bases short, with 13 bases between. The CDR3 protein is CASRLLGLELFF. In DNA, the CDR3 is TGTGCCAGCAGGTTGCTGGGGTTAGAGCTGTTTTTT.